The rows below give T cell receptor beta chains drawn from one sample of a study of blood T cell repertoires in COVID-19. Clones were read by immunoSEQ multiplex PCR, and TCRdb kept only the in-frame ones, dropping some. The data hold some 140,000 clones, with roughly four fifths observed a single time. Sequences were obtained from PBMCs or T cells enriched from blood (not recorded which). All receptors derive from a man in his fifties who had recovered from COVID-19. Each CDR3 is given with its conserved first and last residue. A D gene is named only where the DNA matches it firmly. Clone size is shown for a subset of rows, as once, few, many or a class of expanded clone.

V gene	clone size	D gene	J gene	CDR3 protein	CDR3 DNA
TRBV7-2	NA	NA	TRBJ2-7	CASSLGGESYEQYF	TGTGCCAGCAGCTTAGGGGGCGAATCCTACGAGCAGTACTTC
TRBV7-8	NA	NA	TRBJ2-2	CASSFLNTGELFF	TGTGCCAGCAGCTTTCTAAACACCGGGGAGCTGTTTTTT
TRBV6-2/TRBV6-3	NA	NA	TRBJ2-2	CASSYSGVTGNTGELFF	TGTGCCAGCAGTTACTCGGGAGTGACAGGGAACACCGGGGAGCTGTTTTTT
TRBV19	once	NA	TRBJ1-1	CASSITGLGTEAFF	TGTGCCAGTAGTATCACAGGGCTTGGCACTGAAGCTTTCTTT
TRBV28	NA	TRBD2	TRBJ2-2	CASRLLAGRTGELFF	TGTGCCAGCCGATTATTAGCGGGGAGGACCGGGGAGCTGTTTTTT
TRBV5-8	few	TRBD1	TRBJ1-3	CASSLGQGADGNTIYF	TGTGCCAGCAGCTTGGGACAGGGGGCTGATGGAAACACCATATATTTT
TRBV5-6	NA	TRBD1	TRBJ1-1	CASRRTGTEAFF	TGTGCCAGTAGGAGGACAGGGACTGAAGCTTTCTTT
TRBV9	NA	TRBD2	TRBJ2-7	CASSVGALAASYEQYF	TGTGCCAGCAGCGTAGGGGCGCTAGCGGCCTCCTACGAGCAGTACTTC
TRBV7-2	NA	NA	TRBJ1-3	CASSLRPGTLLLSGNTIYF	TGTGCCAGCAGCTTACGGCCGGGGACACTCTTACTTTCTGGAAACACCATATATTTT
TRBV6-1	NA	NA	TRBJ1-2	CASSEGQGPGYGYTF	TGTGCCAGCAGTGAAGGGCAGGGGCCCGGATATGGCTACACCTTC
TRBV19	NA	TRBD2	TRBJ2-7	CASSKGLAGDTYEQYF	TGTGCCAGTAGTAAAGGACTAGCGGGGGACACTTACGAGCAGTACTTC
TRBV5-1	NA	TRBD2	TRBJ2-2	CASSLGSGANTGELFF	TGCGCCAGCAGCTTGGGGAGCGGGGCGAACACCGGGGAGCTGTTTTTT
TRBV6-5	NA	TRBD1	TRBJ1-1	CASSFSWTGEAFF	TGTGCCAGCAGTTTCTCTTGGACAGGCGAAGCTTTCTTT
TRBV2	NA	TRBD1	TRBJ2-7	CASGQGGGYSYEQYF	TGTGCCAGCGGACAGGGAGGAGGATATTCCTACGAGCAGTACTTC
TRBV28	few	NA	TRBJ1-6	CASSGFQGALHF	TGTGCCAGCAGTGGGTTTCAAGGGGCCCTCCACTTT
TRBV7-3	NA	TRBD1	TRBJ1-2	CASSLSRTGVEGYTF	TGTGCCAGCAGCTTAAGTCGGACAGGGGTTGAAGGCTACACCTTC
TRBV7-8	once	TRBD1	TRBJ1-2	CASSLRGQGIWVDGYTF	TGTGCCAGCAGCCTCCGGGGACAGGGAATTTGGGTTGATGGCTACACCTTC
TRBV5-8	NA	TRBD1	TRBJ1-2	CASRTGVAGQHIYGYTF	TGTGCCAGCAGGACGGGGGTTGCGGGACAGCACATCTATGGCTACACCTTC
TRBV4-3	few	TRBD2	TRBJ2-3	CASSQDRPTSGGAGDTQYF	TGCGCCAGCAGCCAAGATCGCCCCACTAGCGGGGGGGCAGGAGATACGCAGTATTTT
TRBV10-3	NA	NA	TRBJ1-2	CAISEGGNYGYTF	TGTGCCATCAGTGAAGGGGGAAACTATGGCTACACCTTC
TRBV5-4	NA	TRBD1	TRBJ1-4	CASSSGQDNEKLFF	TGTGCCAGCAGCTCGGGACAGGATAATGAAAAACTGTTTTTT
TRBV19	NA	NA	TRBJ2-1	CASSRLTGKYNEQFF	TGTGCCAGTAGCCGACTAACGGGGAAATACAATGAGCAGTTCTTC
TRBV5-1	NA	NA	TRBJ1-4	CASRERAVLNEKLFF	TGCGCCAGCAGGGAACGCGCGGTCTTAAATGAAAAACTGTTTTTT
TRBV5-6	once	NA	TRBJ1-2	CASSRSGTSYGYTF	TGTGCCAGCAGTCGATCCGGGACAAGCTATGGCTACACCTTC
TRBV2	NA	NA	TRBJ2-1	CASSEERQVGEQFF	TGTGCCAGCAGTGAAGAACGGCAGGTCGGTGAGCAGTTCTTC
TRBV14	NA	NA	TRBJ2-7	CASSQDALREQYF	TGTGCCAGCAGCCAAGATGCTTTGAGGGAGCAGTACTTC
TRBV5-1	NA	NA	TRBJ2-3	CASSLASDTQYF	TGCGCCAGCAGCTTGGCCTCAGATACGCAGTATTTT
TRBV11-2	NA	NA	TRBJ1-2	CASSLRRGNGYTF	TGTGCCAGCAGCTTACGCCGGGGGAATGGCTACACCTTC
TRBV18	NA	TRBD1	TRBJ2-2	CASSSKGQGYANTGELFF	TGTGCCAGCTCGTCAAAAGGACAGGGTTACGCGAACACCGGGGAGCTGTTTTTT
TRBV29-1	NA	NA	TRBJ2-7	CSATKQGRKYF	TGCAGCGCTACTAAACAGGGAAGAAAGTACTTC
TRBV19	NA	TRBD2	TRBJ2-5	CASRNLRASGDQETQYF	TGTGCCAGTAGAAATTTACGAGCTAGCGGGGACCAAGAGACCCAGTACTTC
TRBV7-2	NA	NA	TRBJ2-5	CASSLGSRGLSETQYF	TGTGCCAGCAGCTTAGGGTCGCGGGGGCTTTCGGAGACCCAGTACTTC
TRBV2	NA	TRBD2	TRBJ2-5	CASRSGTTRETQYF	TGTGCCAGCAGGTCCGGGACTACCAGAGAGACCCAGTACTTC
TRBV7-2	NA	NA	TRBJ1-6	CASSLELQNNSPLHF	TGTGCCAGCAGCTTAGAGCTACAGAATAATTCACCCCTCCACTTT
TRBV18	NA	TRBD1	TRBJ1-3	CASSRDRGLGNTIYF	TGTGCCAGCTCTCGGGACAGGGGACTAGGAAACACCATATATTTT
TRBV19	NA	TRBD2	TRBJ2-1	CASSTTLAGASYNEQFF	TGTGCCAGTAGTACCACCCTAGCGGGGGCCTCCTACAATGAGCAGTTCTTC
TRBV5-1	NA	TRBD1	TRBJ1-2	CASSLVTGTGGDGYTF	TGCGCCAGCAGCTTGGTCACCGGGACAGGGGGAGATGGCTACACCTTC
TRBV28	NA	TRBD1	TRBJ2-7	CASTSGQGYEQYF	TGTGCCAGCACCTCCGGACAGGGCTACGAGCAGTACTTC